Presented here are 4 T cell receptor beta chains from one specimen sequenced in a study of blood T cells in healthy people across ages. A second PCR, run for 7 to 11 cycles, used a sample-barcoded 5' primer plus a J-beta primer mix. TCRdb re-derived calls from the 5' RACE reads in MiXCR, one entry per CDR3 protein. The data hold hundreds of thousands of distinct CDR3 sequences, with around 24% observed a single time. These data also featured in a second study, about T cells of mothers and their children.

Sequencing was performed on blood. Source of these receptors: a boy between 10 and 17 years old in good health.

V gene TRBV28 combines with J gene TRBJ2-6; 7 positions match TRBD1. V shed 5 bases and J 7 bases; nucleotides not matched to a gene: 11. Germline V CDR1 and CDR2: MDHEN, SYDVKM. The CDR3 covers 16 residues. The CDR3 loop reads CASSPPGQAFANVLTF. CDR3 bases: TGTGCCAGCAGTCCCCCCGGACAGGCGTTTGCCAACGTCCTGACTTTC.

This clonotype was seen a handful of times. In DNA form, the CDR3 reads TGTGCCAGGGCCCGTCAAGAGACCCAGTACTTC. Amino acid sequence: CARARQETQYF. J is TRBJ2-5 and V is TRBV6-1; unclear D gene. This CDR3 is 11 amino acids long. V gave up 9 bases and J gave up 2 bases, with 7 bases separating them. CDR1 is MNHNS, CDR2 SASEGT, per germline.

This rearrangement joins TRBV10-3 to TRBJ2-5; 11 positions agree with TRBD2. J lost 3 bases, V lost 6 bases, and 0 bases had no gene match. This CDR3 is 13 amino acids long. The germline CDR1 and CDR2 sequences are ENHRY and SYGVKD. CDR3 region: CAIRGLAEETQYF. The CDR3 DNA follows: TGTGCCATCAGGGGACTAGCGGAAGAGACCCAGTACTTC.

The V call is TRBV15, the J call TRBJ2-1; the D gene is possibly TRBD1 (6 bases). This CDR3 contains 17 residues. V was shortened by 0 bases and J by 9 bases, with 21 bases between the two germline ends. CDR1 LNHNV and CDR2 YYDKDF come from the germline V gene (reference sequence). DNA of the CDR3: TGTGCCACCAGCAGAGATCCCGAGGGTACAGGGATAGGTGAGCAGTTCTTC. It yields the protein CATSRDPEGTGIGEQFF.